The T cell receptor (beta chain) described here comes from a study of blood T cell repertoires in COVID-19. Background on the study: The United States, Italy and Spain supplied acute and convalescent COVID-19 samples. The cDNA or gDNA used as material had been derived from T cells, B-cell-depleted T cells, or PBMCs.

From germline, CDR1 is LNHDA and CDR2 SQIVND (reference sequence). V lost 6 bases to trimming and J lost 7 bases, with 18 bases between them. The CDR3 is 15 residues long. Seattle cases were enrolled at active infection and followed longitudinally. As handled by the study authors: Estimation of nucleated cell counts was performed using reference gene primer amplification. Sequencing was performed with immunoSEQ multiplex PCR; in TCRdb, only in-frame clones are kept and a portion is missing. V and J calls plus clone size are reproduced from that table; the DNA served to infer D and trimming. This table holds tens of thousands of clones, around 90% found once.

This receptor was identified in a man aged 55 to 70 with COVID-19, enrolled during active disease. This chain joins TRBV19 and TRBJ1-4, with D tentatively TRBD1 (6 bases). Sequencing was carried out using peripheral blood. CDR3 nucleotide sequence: TGTGCCAGTAGAGCTCCGGGACATCCTCCTGAAAAACTGTTTTTT. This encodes CASRAPGHPPEKLFF.